This TCR beta chain originates from a study of immune evolution from preneoplasia to lung adenocarcinoma. This clone was recorded only once. Assay used: immunoSEQ multiplex PCR; TCRdb lists only in-frame clones, some missing. The table records around 39,000 clones, 74% of them present only once. Material: FFPE invasive lung adenocarcinoma tissue. This clonotype originated in a person between 55 and 69 years old with lung adenocarcinoma.

The CDR3, as DNA: TGTGCCAGCAGCCCGAGGAGGGGACGGGCCTACAATGAGCAGTTCTTC. Its protein is CASSPRRGRAYNEQFF. J is TRBJ2-1 and V is TRBV9, with a possible D match to TRBD2 (6 bases). CDR1 is SGDLS, CDR2 YYNGEE, per germline. This CDR3 has 16 residues. V lost 4 bases and J lost 2, with 16 bases in between.